The 27 T cell receptor beta chains below were found in one sample sequenced in a study of Graves' ophthalmopathy and Graves' hyperthyroidism. The sequenced template was RNA, covering the TCR beta CDR3 region. First-round RT-PCR relied on HTBI primers, and a second-round multiplex PCR came next. TCRdb reprocessed the multiplex PCR reads via MiXCR and lists one record per CDR3 protein. The table has 600,000 to 700,000 distinct CDR3 sequences, about 41% seen once. Specimen: peripheral blood. Source of these receptors: an adult man with Graves' ophthalmopathy.

V is TRBV25-1 and J is TRBJ1-2; D gene unclear. Per the germline V gene, CDR1 is MGHDK and CDR2 is SYGVNS. Trimming stripped 3 bases from V and 6 bases from J, with 26 bases between. CDR3 length equals 18 residues. CDR3 in amino acids: CASSEPGPSLPGVDGYTF. DNA for the CDR3: TGTGCCAGCAGTGAGCCCGGGCCTAGCTTACCTGGGGTCGATGGCTACACCTTC.

The chain uses TRBV25-1 and TRBJ1-2; D is uncertain. This CDR3 is 19 amino acids long. CDR1 MGHDK and CDR2 SYGVNS come from the germline V gene. Trimming shortened V by 4 bases and J by 3 bases, and 27 bases separated the two germline ends. Here the CDR3 reads CASSASVPGRPVGYYGYTF. The CDR3 bases are TGTGCCAGCAGTGCTAGTGTCCCGGGCCGACCCGTGGGGTACTATGGCTACACCTTC.

To note about this clonotype: A single base separates this from a much larger clone, so it may be a read error. The CDR3 sequence is CASSQDREASYGQYF. CDR3 coding DNA: TGCGCCAGCAGCCAAGACAGGGAGGCCTCCTACGGGCAGTACTTC. The chain recombines TRBV7-9 with TRBJ2-7; TRBD1 might be the D (7 bases). CDR3 length: 15 residues. Germline V CDR1 and CDR2: SEHNR, FQNEAQ (reference sequence).

The chain couples TRBV29-1 to TRBJ2-5, with a weak D call TRBD1 (6 bases). The CDR3 extends over 11 amino acids. CDR1 and CDR2 (germline): SQVTM, ANQGSEA. V was cut by 8 bases and J by 7 bases, with 14 bases left in between. The CDR3 protein is CSRDTPWTQYF. DNA for the CDR3: TGCAGCCGGGACACCCCCTGGACCCAGTACTTC.

As to this clonotype: The conserved phenylalanine or tryptophan is not found at the CDR3 terminus, so this likely reflects a read error. The V and J genes are TRBV4-1 and TRBJ2-5; unclear D gene. The V gene lost 1 base and the J gene lost 5 bases, with 11 bases spanning the gap. The CDR3 has 14 residues. From germline, CDR1 is MGHRA and CDR2 YSYEKL. The CDR3 is CASSQAGIRETQYL. For the CDR3, the DNA is TGCGCCAGCAGCCAAGCAGGTATTAGGGAGACCCAGTACCTC.

For this clonotype: At one boundary the junction diverges from the germline segment, which might be a read error. The rearrangement joins TRBV24-1 to TRBJ1-5, with TRBD1 matching over 9 bases. The germline gives CDR1 KGHDR, CDR2 SFDVKD. This CDR3 region has 15 residues. The CDR3 nucleotides read TGTGCCACCAGTGACCGGGGACAGGGCAATGAGCCCCAGCATTTT. This gives the protein CATSDRGQGNEPQHF.

This chain uses TRBV7-2 with TRBJ2-7; D is perhaps TRBD1 or TRBD2 (5 bases each). The CDR3 totals 16 residues. V was shortened by 5 bases and J by 6 bases, with 23 bases between the two germline ends. CDR1 is SGHTA, CDR2 FQGNSA, per germline. The CDR3 coding sequence is TGTGCCAGCAGCCAAGCAGGACCCGGGGCGGTTAGCGAGCAGTACTTC. Translated, it gives CASSQAGPGAVSEQYF.

The chain couples TRBV2 to TRBJ1-1, with no clear D. V lost 7 bases and J 6 bases, leaving 18 bases between the germline ends. Germline V gene sequence: CDR1 SNHLY, CDR2 FYNNEI. The CDR3 is 14 amino acids. The CDR3 loop is CASNGVTSDAEAFF. The CDR3 DNA follows: TGTGCCAGCAATGGGGTAACTTCGGACGCTGAAGCTTTCTTT.

The V gene is TRBV2, the J gene TRBJ1-2; TRBD1 agrees at 9 bases. This CDR3 has 15 residues. V trimming: 9 bases; J trimming: 1 base; junction bases outside the gene matches: 9. From germline, CDR1 is SNHLY and CDR2 FYNNEI. The CDR3 sequence is CARAGTGHLNYGYTF. DNA for the CDR3: TGTGCCAGGGCCGGGACAGGGCACCTTAACTATGGCTACACCTTC.

The table lists this clonotype with a count of one. A much larger clone is a single base away; this may be a read error. The chain employs TRBV7-2 and TRBJ2-2; D not certain. CDR1 and CDR2 from the germline V gene are SGHTA and FQGNSA. The length of the CDR3 is 15 residues. Written as DNA, the CDR3 is TGTGTCAGCAGCCCGAAGGCAGGGAACACCGGGGAGCTGTTTTTT. Translated: CVSSPKAGNTGELFF.

The J gene is TRBJ1-1, the V gene TRBV5-1; D gene uncertain. V lost 0 bases and J lost 1, with 16 bases in between. This CDR3 is built from 17 residues. Germline V lookup: CDR1 SGHRS, CDR2 YFSETQ. For the CDR3, the DNA is TGCGCCAGCAGCTTGGCTGCCAGGAGAATCAGGAACACTGAAGCTTTCTTT. Amino acids: CASSLAARRIRNTEAFF.

The chain couples TRBV19 to TRBJ2-7; 10 positions agree with TRBD1. Matching the DNA end better, TRBJ2-1 makes the J call doubtful. The CDR3 spans 15 residues. Germline V lookup: CDR1 LNHDA, CDR2 SQIVND (reference sequence). CDR3 DNA: TGTGCCACTACGCTTGGGACAGGGGTCTACAATGAGCAGTTCTTC. This gives the protein CATTLGTGVYNEQFF.

This clonotype has a count of ten or more. This chain links TRBV5-8 with TRBJ2-7, with D unresolved. The CDR3 totals 12 residues. Deletions cut 1 base from V and 6 bases from J, with 8 bases between. Germline values: CDR1 SGHTS, CDR2 YDEGEE. The CDR3 DNA follows: TGTGCCAGCAGCTTGATGGAAGCCGAGCAGTACTTC. Amino acids: CASSLMEAEQYF.

This clonotype has only a few counts. This chain connects TRBV19 to TRBJ2-7; 7 nucleotides align to TRBD2. CDR1 and CDR2 from the germline V gene are LNHDA and SQIVND (reference sequence). CDR3 length equals 15 residues. Trimming cost V 6 bases and J 2 bases; bases outside gene matches: 10. Written as DNA, the CDR3 is TGTGCCAGTAGGCTTGGGCGGGAGAGAACCTACGAGCAGTACTTC. Protein: CASRLGRERTYEQYF.

This clonotype was counted many times. The V call is TRBV9, the J call TRBJ1-2; D not resolved. This CDR3 has 12 amino acids. The germline V gene has CDR1 SGDLS and CDR2 YYNGEE. The germline V and J ends were trimmed by 2 bases and 5 bases, with 7 bases remaining between them. The CDR3 coding sequence is TGTGCCAGCAGCGTCCAGGCATATGGCTACACCTTC. It encodes CASSVQAYGYTF. Filled out from reference TRBV9 and TRBJ1-2, the complete variable domain reads DSGVTQTPKHLITATGQRVTLRCSPRSGDLSVYWYQQSLDQGLQFLIQYYNGEERAKGNILERFSAQQFPDLHSELNLSSLELGDSALYFCASSVQAYGYTFGSGTRLTVV.

J is TRBJ2-1 and V is TRBV11-2, with 7 bases aligning to TRBD1. CDR1 SGHAT and CDR2 FQNNGV come from the germline V gene. CDR3 size: 16 residues. V lost 5 bases, J lost 1 base, and 8 bases stayed unmatched. CDR3 in amino acids: CASSPQTGASYNEQFF. In DNA, the CDR3 is TGTGCCAGCAGCCCCCAAACAGGGGCTTCCTACAATGAGCAGTTCTTC.

On this clonotype: One junction end disagrees with the germline gene, perhaps due to a read error. The V gene is TRBV24-1, the J gene TRBJ2-7; 7 nucleotides match TRBD2. Germline V gene data show CDR1 as KGHDR and CDR2 as SFDVKD. CDR3 length: 15 amino acids. The DNA for the CDR3 is TGTGCCAGCAGTTTATTGGGGGAGGGTCCCTACGAGCAGTACTTC. Translated: CASSLLGEGPYEQYF.

This clonotype appeared a single time. The J gene is TRBJ2-5, the V gene TRBV19; D possibly corresponds to TRBD1 (5 bases). CDR1 is LNHDA and CDR2 is SQIVND in the germline V gene (reference sequence). This CDR3 contains 11 residues. CDR3 protein: CARPHRETQYF. The CDR3 bases are TGTGCTAGGCCTCACAGGGAGACCCAGTACTTC.

This rearrangement joins TRBV10-3 to TRBJ2-7; 7 positions match TRBD1. The CDR3 loop spans 12 amino acids. V was clipped by 5 bases and J by 6 bases; unmatched bases: 4. The germline V gene has CDR1 ENHRY and CDR2 SYGVKD. CDR3 protein: CAISLTGLEQYF. CDR3 bases: TGTGCCATCAGTCTGACAGGGCTCGAGCAGTACTTC.

There are a few counts of this clonotype. This rearrangement joins TRBV20-1 to TRBJ2-7; D may be TRBD2 (6 bases). CDR3 length equals 14 residues. CDR1 is DFQATT and CDR2 is SNEGSKA in the germline V gene (reference sequence). The V end was cut by 0 bases, the J end by 4 bases, with 13 bases between. The CDR3 DNA follows: TGCAGTGCTAGAGATTTCCTAGCGCCTTACGAGCAGTACTTC. Protein product: CSARDFLAPYEQYF.

The chain has TRBV7-8 and TRBJ1-1; 7 bases line up with TRBD1. The length of the CDR3 is 16 residues. With V trimmed by 4 bases and J by 1 base, 9 bases remained unmatched. The germline V gene has CDR1 SGHVS and CDR2 FQNEAQ. The CDR3 region has the DNA TGTGCCAGCAGCTCCCGACAGGGTAAAAAGAACACTGAAGCTTTCTTT. This gives the protein CASSSRQGKKNTEAFF.

The genes are TRBV7-2 and TRBJ2-7; TRBD1 matches 8 bases. The CDR3 loop spans 14 amino acids. Germline V gene lookup returns CDR1 SGHTA and CDR2 FQGNSA. V shed 5 bases, J shed 5 bases, and the junction held 8 bases outside the gene matches. The CDR3 loop reads CASSPTGAINEQYF. CDR3 DNA: TGTGCCAGCAGCCCGACAGGGGCGATTAACGAGCAGTACTTC.

This clonotype was seen repeatedly, ten times or more. The chain has TRBV12-3 or TRBV12-4 and TRBJ1-4; the D is unclear. The CDR3 has 13 residues. V was pared by 7 bases and J by 10 bases, with 16 bases between. DNA for the CDR3: TGTGCCAGCACCAAGGACGGAGATGGAAAACTGTTTTTT. Translation gives CASTKDGDGKLFF.

This clonotype was counted many times. The chain couples TRBV10-3 to TRBJ2-5; 10 positions match TRBD1. The CDR3 has 16 amino acids. The germline CDR1 and CDR2 sequences are ENHRY and SYGVKD. Trimming cost V 0 bases and J 3 bases; bases outside gene matches: 4. CDR3 nucleotide sequence: TGTGCCATCAGTGAGTCGATGGGACAGGGGAAAGAGACCCAGTACTTC. It is translated as CAISESMGQGKETQYF.

The chain couples TRBV10-3 to TRBJ1-1; D unresolved. Trimming took off 4 bases at V and 1 base at J, with 7 bases between the two ends. The CDR3 contains 13 residues. Germline CDR1 reads ENHRY; CDR2 reads SYGVKD. CDR3 in amino acids: CAISAATNTEAFF. The CDR3 DNA sequence: TGTGCCATCAGTGCGGCCACGAACACTGAAGCTTTCTTT.

Concerning this clonotype itself: A much bigger clone sits one base away, suggesting this may be a read error. The chain has TRBV29-1 and TRBJ1-4; D is perhaps TRBD1 (6 bases). CDR1 and CDR2 (germline): SQVTM, ANQGSEA. The length of the CDR3 is 14 residues. CDR3 amino acids: CSVEAGVFGEKLFF. As DNA, the CDR3 is TGCAGCGTCGAAGCAGGGGTGTTTGGTGAAAAACTGTTTTTT.

This clonotype was picked up one time. A read error may account for a junction end that differs from germline. This chain joins TRBV15 and TRBJ2-6; D call uncertain. The CDR3 totals 16 residues. Germline-derived CDR1 and CDR2 are LNHNV and YYDKDF (reference sequence). The CDR3 nucleotides read TGTGCCGCCAGCAGCTTGGATGTCTCTGGGGCCAACGTCCTGACTTTC. It translates to CAASSLDVSGANVLTF. The variable domain in full, completed from reference TRBV15 and TRBJ2-6, reads DAMVIQNPRYQVTQFGKPVTLSCSQTLNHNVMYWYQQKSSQAPKLLFHYYDKDFNNEADTPDNFQSRRPNTSFCFLDIRSPGLGDTAMYLCAASSLDVSGANVLTFGAGSRLTVL.